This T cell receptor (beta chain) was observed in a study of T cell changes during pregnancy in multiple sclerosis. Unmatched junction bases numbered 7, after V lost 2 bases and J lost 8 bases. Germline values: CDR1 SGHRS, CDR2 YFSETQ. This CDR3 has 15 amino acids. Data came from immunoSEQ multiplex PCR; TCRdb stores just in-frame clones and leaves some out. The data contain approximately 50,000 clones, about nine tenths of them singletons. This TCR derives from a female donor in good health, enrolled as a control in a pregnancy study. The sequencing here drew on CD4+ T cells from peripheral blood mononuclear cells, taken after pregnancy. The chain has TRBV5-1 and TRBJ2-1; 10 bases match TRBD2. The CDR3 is CASSFLSGRDYEQFF. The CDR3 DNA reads TGCGCCAGCAGCTTCCTGAGCGGGAGGGACTATGAGCAGTTCTTC.